The 25 T cell receptor beta chains given below trace back to one sample, sequenced in a study of blood T cells in healthy people across ages. Alongside a J-beta primer mix, a sample-barcoded 5' primer served in a second PCR lasting about 7 to 11 cycles. TCRdb passed the 5' RACE reads through MiXCR, listing each CDR3 protein once. The sample carries nearly 1 million distinct CDR3 sequences, roughly 50% recorded once. Specimen: blood. The receptor source for this set is a woman aged 55-75 years in good health.

The chain is built from TRBV25-1 and TRBJ2-1; TRBD1 matches at 8 bases. Germline-derived CDR1 and CDR2 are MGHDK and SYGVNS. V was clipped by 3 bases and J by 7 bases; unmatched bases: 5. The CDR3 is 14 amino acids. Here the CDR3 reads CASSDRTGHNEQFF. CDR3 nucleotide sequence: TGTGCCAGCAGTGATCGGACAGGGCATAATGAGCAGTTCTTC. The whole variable domain, filled in from reference TRBV25-1 and TRBJ2-1, reads EADIYQTPRYLVIGTGKKITLECSQTMGHDKMYWYQQDPGMELHLIHYSYGVNSTEKGDLSSESTVSRIRTEHFPLTLESARPSHTSQYLCASSDRTGHNEQFFGPGTRLTVL.

The V and J genes are TRBV5-6 and TRBJ1-2, with D tentatively TRBD1 (6 bases). V gave up 4 bases and J gave up 3 bases, with 13 bases separating them. The CDR3 is 14 residues long. Germline CDR1 is SGHDT and CDR2 is YYEEEE. The CDR3 nucleotides are TGTGCCAGCAGCGCAGCACAGGGCTACTATGGCTACACCTTC. Its protein is CASSAAQGYYGYTF.

The chain recombines TRBV7-8 with TRBJ2-3; the match to TRBD1 covers 9 bases. V lost 5 bases and J lost 1; bases outside the gene matches: 13. The CDR3 spans 18 residues. From germline, CDR1 is SGHVS and CDR2 FQNEAQ. The CDR3 is CASSQQGAWSWGTDTQYF. The CDR3 nucleotides are TGTGCCAGCAGCCAACAGGGGGCGTGGAGTTGGGGCACAGATACGCAGTATTTT.

V usage is TRBV4-3 and J usage is TRBJ2-5; TRBD2 aligns across 7 bases. Germline CDR1 reads LGHNA; CDR2 reads YSLEER. This CDR3 is built from 16 residues. V lost 4 bases, J lost 2 bases, and 10 bases stayed unmatched. For the CDR3, the DNA is TGCGCCAGCAGCCCAAGGGGACGTAGCGGGCAAGAGACCCAGTACTTC. It translates to CASSPRGRSGQETQYF.

On this clonotype itself: A much larger clone lies a single base off, so this may be a read error. This sequence joins TRBV29-1 and TRBJ2-3; TRBD2 aligns across 14 bases. Germline V gene lookup returns CDR1 SQVTM and CDR2 ANQGSEA. V trimming: 4 bases; J trimming: 5 bases; junction bases outside the gene matches: 8. CDR3 length: 16 amino acids. This CDR3 reads CSVAGTSGSFGDTQYF. The DNA for the CDR3 is TGCAGCGTTGCCGGGACTAGCGGGAGCTTTGGAGATACGCAGTATTTT.

The CDR3 region is CSAYPAASGRSNEQFF. The CDR3 DNA sequence: TGCAGTGCCTACCCGGCTGCTAGCGGGAGAAGCAATGAGCAGTTCTTC. The V gene is TRBV20-1, the J gene TRBJ2-1; 10 positions agree with TRBD2. The CDR3 sequence is 16 residues long. Losses at the gene ends were 6 bases for V and 6 bases for J; bases not matched to a gene: 14. Germline loops: CDR1 DFQATT, CDR2 SNEGSKA (reference sequence).

The chain links TRBV6-5 to TRBJ2-5; 10 bases are a match to TRBD1. The DNA end lines up better with TRBJ2-7; the J call may be wrong. The length of the CDR3 is 15 residues. Germline V CDR1 and CDR2: MNHEY, SVGAGI. As DNA, the CDR3 is TGTGCCAGCAGACGCCTCCGTGACAGGGGGCACGAGCAGTACTTC. Encoded protein: CASRRLRDRGHEQYF.

V is TRBV6-1 and J is TRBJ2-3, with 8 nucleotides matching TRBD2. This CDR3 contains 14 residues. CDR1 and CDR2 (germline): MNHNS, SASEGT. V dropped 6 bases and J dropped 2; count of bases not matched to a gene: 4. CDR3 in DNA: TGTGCCAGCAGGACTAGCGCCTACACAGATACGCAGTATTTT. As protein: CASRTSAYTDTQYF.

V gene TRBV24-1 combines with J gene TRBJ2-3; 7 bases are shared with TRBD1. The CDR3 loop spans 15 amino acids. Germline trimming cut 4 bases from V and 2 bases from J; bases unmatched to any gene: 5. CDR1 KGHDR and CDR2 SFDVKD come from the germline V gene. In nucleotides, the CDR3 is TGTGCCACCAGTGAAAACAGGGGCCCCACAGATACGCAGTATTTT. Its protein product is CATSENRGPTDTQYF.

The V gene is TRBV10-3, the J gene TRBJ2-7, with TRBD2 identical over 11 bases. The CDR3 runs 17 residues. With 9 bases clipped from V and 0 bases from J, the junction kept 13 bases outside the gene matches. Germline-derived CDR1 and CDR2 are ENHRY and SYGVKD. The CDR3 bases are TGTGCCATGAGTAGGGGACTAGCGGCTTTGAGCTCCTACGAGCAGTACTTC. Translation gives CAMSRGLAALSSYEQYF.

The J gene is TRBJ1-4, the V gene TRBV27; D is unresolved. The length of the CDR3 is 16 residues. V was cut by 7 bases and J by 0 bases, with 15 bases left in between. Germline loops: CDR1 MNHEY, CDR2 SMNVEV (reference sequence). The CDR3 bases are TGTGCCAGCAAGAGTCTCGCGGCCGCAACTAATGAAAAACTGTTTTTT. Protein: CASKSLAAATNEKLFF. Full variable domain (missing parts from reference TRBV27 and TRBJ1-4): EAQVTQNPRYLITVTGKKLTVTCSQNMNHEYMSWYRQDPGLGLRQIYYSMNVEVTDKGDVPEGYKVSRKEKRNFPLILESPSPNQTSLYFCASKSLAAATNEKLFFGSGTQLSVL.

This rearrangement joins TRBV28 to TRBJ2-7; D may be TRBD2 (6 bases). V was shortened by 6 bases and J by 5 bases, with 17 bases between the two germline ends. Germline assignment: CDR1 MDHEN and CDR2 SYDVKM. There are 14 residues in the CDR3. DNA of the CDR3: TGTGCCAGCAGATTCGGGAGTCGGTGGGACGAGCAGTACTTC. It yields the protein CASRFGSRWDEQYF.

This chain uses TRBV28 with TRBJ1-2, with TRBD1 identical over 11 bases. Per the germline V gene, CDR1 is MDHEN and CDR2 is SYDVKM. V shed 6 bases and J 7 bases; nucleotides not matched to a gene: 10. This CDR3 has 15 residues. The CDR3 DNA reads as TGTGCCAGCAGCGGTCGGGACAGGGGGTTTGGTGGCTACACCTTC. Its protein product is CASSGRDRGFGGYTF.

This CDR3 reads CASSKTGAQPQHF. Written as DNA, the CDR3 is TGTGCCAGCAGCAAGACAGGGGCTCAGCCCCAGCATTTT. This chain links TRBV11-2 with TRBJ1-5; TRBD1 aligns across 8 bases. From germline, CDR1 is SGHAT and CDR2 FQNNGV. The J segment lost 6 bases and the V segment lost 5 bases, leaving 3 bases of the junction unmatched. This CDR3 is 13 amino acids long. The whole variable domain, filled in from reference TRBV11-2 and TRBJ1-5, reads EAGVAQSPRYKIIEKRQSVAFWCNPISGHATLYWYQQILGQGPKLLIQFQNNGVVDDSQLPKDRFSAERLKGVDSTLKIQPAKLEDSAVYLCASSKTGAQPQHFGDGTRLSIL.

V gene TRBV28 combines with J gene TRBJ2-3; D is unresolved. V was shortened by 10 bases and J by 2 bases, with 16 bases between the two germline ends. The CDR3 contains 14 residues. CDR1 MDHEN and CDR2 SYDVKM come from the germline V gene. The DNA for the CDR3 is TGTGCCATCCGTGCAGAGGCCCCCACAGATACGCAGTATTTT. Its translation: CAIRAEAPTDTQYF. The full variable domain, with the rest looked up from reference TRBV28 and TRBJ2-3, is DVKVTQSSRYLVKRTGEKVFLECVQDMDHENMFWYRQDPGLGLRLIYFSYDVKMKEKGDIPEGYSVSREKKERFSLILESASTNQTSMYLCAIRAEAPTDTQYFGPGTRLTVL.

The rearrangement uses TRBV7-9 and TRBJ2-1; D is possibly TRBD1 or TRBD2 (5 bases each). The CDR3 is 14 amino acids. In germline, CDR1 is SEHNR, CDR2 FQNEAQ (reference sequence). Trimming took 5 bases from V and 7 from J, leaving 15 bases between them. DNA for the CDR3: TGTGCCAGCAGCACGGGGCAACTGATAAATGAGCAGTTCTTC. It translates to CASSTGQLINEQFF.

There are a few counts of this clonotype. The chain is built from TRBV20-1 and TRBJ2-4; D gene unclear. TRBJ2-7 matches the DNA end more closely, so the J call is doubtful. This CDR3 spans 13 amino acids. The germline gives CDR1 DFQATT, CDR2 SNEGSKA (reference sequence). The CDR3 protein is CSAPQQAVYEQYF. In nucleotides, the CDR3 is TGCAGTGCCCCCCAGCAGGCGGTATACGAGCAGTACTTC.

CDR3 nucleotides: TGTGCCAGCATAGACAGGATGGGACAGCCCCAGCATTTT. It encodes CASIDRMGQPQHF. The chain couples TRBV6-2 or TRBV6-3 to TRBJ1-5; D is perhaps TRBD1 (6 bases). Deletions cut 7 bases from V and 7 bases from J, with 14 bases between. Germline V lookup: CDR1 MNHEY, CDR2 SVGEGT. This CDR3 region has 13 residues.

This sequence joins TRBV12-3 or TRBV12-4 and TRBJ2-1; a weak D match, TRBD1 (6 bases). V was shortened by 6 bases and J by 2 bases, with 17 bases between the two germline ends. The length of the CDR3 is 16 residues. CDR3 in amino acids: CASSRTARAAYNEQFF. Here the CDR3 DNA reads TGTGCCAGCAGCCGGACAGCTCGTGCCGCCTACAATGAGCAGTTCTTC.

The chain is built from TRBV2 and TRBJ2-6, with 7 bases lining up with TRBD1. There are 18 residues in the CDR3. The V gene's germline CDR1 is SNHLY and CDR2 FYNNEI. The ends lost 6 bases at V and 0 bases at J; junction bases unmatched: 11. The CDR3 DNA reads as TGTGCCAGCAGCGGAACCGGGACAGCTTTCTCTGGGGCCAACGTCCTGACTTTC. It encodes CASSGTGTAFSGANVLTF. Filled out from reference TRBV2 and TRBJ2-6, the complete variable domain reads EPEVTQTPSHQVTQMGQEVILRCVPISNHLYFYWYRQILGQKVEFLVSFYNNEISEKSEIFDDQFSVERPDGSNFTLKIRSTKLEDSAMYFCASSGTGTAFSGANVLTFGAGSRLTVL.

This chain connects TRBV7-8 to TRBJ1-1, with TRBD1 as a possible D gene (5 bases). CDR1 is SGHVS, CDR2 FQNEAQ, per germline. This CDR3 has 13 residues. Between the trimmed V and J ends, which lost 5 bases and 6 bases, there was a span of 13 bases. The CDR3 sequence is CASSPQGAAEAFF. As DNA, the CDR3 is TGTGCCAGCAGCCCCCAAGGGGCGGCTGAAGCTTTCTTT.

This chain connects TRBV20-1 to TRBJ2-1; possibly TRBD2 for D (6 bases). Trimming stripped 3 bases from V and 10 bases from J, with 22 bases between. CDR3 length: 15 amino acids. CDR1 is DFQATT, CDR2 SNEGSKA, per germline (reference sequence). The CDR3 loop is CSARVIGGGPGEQFF. The DNA of the CDR3 is TGCAGTGCTAGGGTCATCGGCGGAGGGCCGGGGGAGCAGTTCTTC.

The table lists this clonotype with a few counts. The rearrangement joins TRBV4-2 to TRBJ2-7; 7 bases are shared with TRBD2. Germline V gives CDR1 LGHNA, CDR2 YNFKEQ. V lost 5 bases and J lost 0; bases outside the gene matches: 7. This CDR3 spans 15 amino acids. The CDR3 region is CASSILAGSSYEQYF. For the CDR3, the DNA is TGTGCCAGCAGCATCTTAGCGGGTAGCTCCTACGAGCAGTACTTC.

Notes on this clonotype: Sequence at one end of the junction differs from germline and may be a read error. V and J are TRBV28 and TRBJ1-1; 7 nucleotides line up with TRBD1. This CDR3 spans 14 amino acids. Germline V lookup: CDR1 MDHEN, CDR2 SYDVKM. CDR3 amino acids: CASSITTGETGAFF. The CDR3 DNA is TGTGCCAGCAGTATTACAACAGGGGAGACTGGAGCTTTCTTT.

This chain connects TRBV6-1 to TRBJ2-5; TRBD1 matches 7 bases. The V and J ends lost 5 bases and 6 bases, in that order; junction bases with no gene match: 18. The CDR3 has 17 amino acids. Germline-derived CDR1 and CDR2 are MNHNS and SASEGT. The chain's CDR3 is CASSQISGTVRGKTQYF. CDR3 bases: TGTGCCAGCAGTCAGATATCCGGGACAGTAAGAGGAAAGACCCAGTACTTC.